The present T cell receptor (beta chain) was sequenced within a study of shared clonotypes between healthy human individuals. Whole-study findings and limits: Naive subsets typically showed greater estimated richness than memory subsets. With a few donors compared, 5% to 5.5% of naive CD4 clonotypes were shared.

On this clone: Its antigen is unidentified.

CD45RO-negative, CCR7-selected cells formed the naive CD8 fraction, which excluded terminally differentiated effector memory CD45RA+ cells. The study enrolled healthy HIV-negative adults without recent acute infections or vaccinations as donors. Profiled with immunoSEQ multiplex PCR; TCRdb holds only in-frame clones, not every one. The sample consists of around 650,000 clones, 95% to 97% of them appearing once. This CDR3 region has 15 residues. J lost 2 bases, V lost 4 bases, and 6 bases had no gene match. Germline CDR1 SNHLY, CDR2 FYNNEI. The source is a woman under 40 in good health. The specimen was naive CD8+ T cells sorted from blood. The chain uses TRBV2 and TRBJ2-7; 9 bases are shared with TRBD2. The CDR3, as DNA: TGTGCCAGCAGTGTCGCTAGCGGGAACCCCTACGAGCAGTACTTC. Amino acids: CASSVASGNPYEQYF.